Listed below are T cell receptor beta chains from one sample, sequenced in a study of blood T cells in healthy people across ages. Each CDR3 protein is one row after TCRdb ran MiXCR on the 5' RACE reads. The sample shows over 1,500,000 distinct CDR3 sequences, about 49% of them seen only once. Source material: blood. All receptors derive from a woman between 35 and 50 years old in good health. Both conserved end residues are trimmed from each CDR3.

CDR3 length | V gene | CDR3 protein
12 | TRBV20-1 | SARKDRGPTEAF
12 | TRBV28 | ASTTTGGSYEQY
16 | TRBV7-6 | ASSPKIVNSFMEDTQY
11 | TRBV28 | AIHSPDHTEAF
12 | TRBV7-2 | ASSLLGEGQPQH
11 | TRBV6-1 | ASGTRPSYEQY
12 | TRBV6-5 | ASSFDRVGETQY
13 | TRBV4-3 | ASSQGDRTHRGQY
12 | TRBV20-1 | SASWGTGNSPLH
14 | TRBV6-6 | ASSYRDRGPPETKY
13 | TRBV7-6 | ASSLGTGGSDEQY
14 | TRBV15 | ATSGNRGSSPLEQY
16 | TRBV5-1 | ASSTHQAGVSYNSPLH
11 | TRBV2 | ASSEAINTEAF
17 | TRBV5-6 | ASSLIGLAGGSSYNEQF
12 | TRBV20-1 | SARRTGVGETQY
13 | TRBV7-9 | ASSLTGGPGDTQY
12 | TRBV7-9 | ASSKVTTNEKLF
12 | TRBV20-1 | SANPQGKSQPQH
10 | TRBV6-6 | ASNLGGGGYT
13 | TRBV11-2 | ASTITGDPLGKLF
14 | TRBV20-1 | SARGSGGPLLREQY
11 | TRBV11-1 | ASSLEISNEQF
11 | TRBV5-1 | ASSEGLNHEQY
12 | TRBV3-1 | ASSQPENQETQY
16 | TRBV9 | ASSAPTSGGTHYNEQF
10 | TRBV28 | ASSNMGYEQY
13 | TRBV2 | ASRRGTGDSYGYT
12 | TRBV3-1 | ASSQGSPTGEQY
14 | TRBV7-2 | ASSLPGRRLNYGYT
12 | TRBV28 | ASSSGQSMYEQY
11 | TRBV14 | ASSQLTGYGYT
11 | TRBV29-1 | SVPGQGPYEQY
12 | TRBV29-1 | SVGKGQGGETQY
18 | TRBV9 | ASSGTSGTGATASTDTQY
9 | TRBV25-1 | ASSGYHEQY
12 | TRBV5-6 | ASSSGAWGGAQF
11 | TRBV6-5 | ASRRDITGEQY
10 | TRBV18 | ASSPEIGEQY
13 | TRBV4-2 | ASSPLTGEDYGYT
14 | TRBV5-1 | ASSLHRDGEQETQY
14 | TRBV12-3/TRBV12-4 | ASSLPTPGQPGRQY
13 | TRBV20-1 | SARTTGEAKNIQY
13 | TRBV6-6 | ASSPVGRASYEQY
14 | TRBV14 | ASSQGLRGGEETQY
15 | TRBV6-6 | ASSTATARDIQETQY
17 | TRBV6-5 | ASSYFGGTGIPYNSPLH
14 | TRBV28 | ASSLSGRGGNQPQH
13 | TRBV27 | ASSSDRGLSSPLH
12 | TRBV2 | ASRRGGLLETQY